What follows is one T cell receptor (beta chain) and its context. This record comes from a study of blood T cell repertoires in COVID-19. Study-wide context: The United States, Italy and Spain were the sources of the acute and convalescent COVID-19 samples.

How the authors handled the data: Estimated nucleated cell counts came from reference gene primer amplification. Produced via immunoSEQ multiplex PCR; TCRdb's table is partial and in-frame only. V, J and clone size are taken as reported in that table, and D and trimming were inferred from the DNA itself. The sample lists about 270,000 clones, 80% to 90% occurring once. V lost 5 bases to trimming and J lost 3 bases, with 7 bases between them. The CDR3 sequence is 12 residues long. Germline V CDR1 and CDR2: MDHEN, SYDVKM. Sequencing used PBMCs or T cells enriched from blood (not recorded which). The TCR was taken from a woman aged 25 to 39 with acute COVID-19. The V gene is TRBV28, the J gene TRBJ1-2; tentative D call: TRBD1 (5 bases). CDR3 nucleotide sequence: TGTGCCAGCAGTCCAGGGTACTATGGCTACACCTTC. It codes for CASSPGYYGYTF.